Shown below are 23 T cell receptor beta chains from a single sample sequenced in a study of cytomegalovirus exposure and HLA in healthy donors. The PCR used 60 Vbeta and 13 Jbeta primers. This table comes from immunoSEQ multiplex PCR, and its TCRdb copy is limited to in-frame clones, with some not included. The data show 250,000 or so clones, more than 70% seen once. Sequencing was carried out using PBMCs. These receptors were obtained from a human donor in good health.

J is TRBJ2-1 and V is TRBV19; no clear D. The V end was cut by 7 bases, the J end by 4 bases, with 11 bases between. CDR3 size: 13 residues. CDR1 is LNHDA, CDR2 SQIVND, per germline (reference sequence). The CDR3 DNA follows: TGTGCCAGTATAGGAACAGCTTACAATGAGCAGTTCTTC. Its translation is CASIGTAYNEQFF.

The chain combines TRBV19 with TRBJ2-7; no reliable D call. Trimming removed 5 bases from V and 3 bases from J, with 14 bases in between. Germline assignment: CDR1 LNHDA and CDR2 SQIVND (reference sequence). The CDR3 spans 14 residues. CDR3 nucleotides: TGTGCCAGTAGTTCCGGAGACCTCGGCTACGAGCAGTACTTC. The encoded protein is CASSSGDLGYEQYF.

This chain links TRBV29-1 with TRBJ1-3; no firm D call. The germline V gene encodes CDR1 SQVTM and CDR2 ANQGSEA. V shed 6 bases and J shed 0 bases, with 9 bases lying between them. CDR3 length: 13 residues. CDR3 DNA sequence: TGCAGCGTCGGCGAGGACTCTGGAAACACCATATATTTT. It specifies CSVGEDSGNTIYF.

The J gene is TRBJ2-7, the V gene TRBV1; the table's D gene call, TRBD2, was not cross checked with the DNA. TRBV1 is given as a pseudogene. This CDR3 has 16 residues. This CDR3 reads CTSSHDPLAALYEQYF. The CDR3 nucleotides are TGCACCAGCAGCCACGACCCCCTAGCGGCTTTATACGAGCAGTACTTC.

The chain is built from TRBV5-6 and TRBJ2-7; 13 bases fit TRBD2. The CDR3 runs to 17 residues. CDR1 and CDR2 (germline): SGHDT, YYEEEE. The ends lost 4 bases at V and 2 bases at J; junction bases unmatched: 9. The CDR3 DNA reads as TGTGCCAGCAGCCCCCCCCCTACTAGCGGGAGGGCCTACGAGCAGTACTTC. Translation: CASSPPPTSGRAYEQYF. The variable domain in full, completed from reference TRBV5-6 and TRBJ2-7, reads DAGVTQSPTHLIKTRGQQVTLRCSPKSGHDTVSWYQQALGQGPQFIFQYYEEEERQRGNFPDRFSGHQFPNYSSELNVNALLLGDSALYLCASSPPPTSGRAYEQYFGPGTRLTVT.

The chain uses TRBV28 and TRBJ2-7; D is possibly TRBD2 (6 bases). The germline V and J ends were trimmed by 2 bases and 7 bases, with 15 bases remaining between them. The CDR3 is 14 residues long. Germline V gives CDR1 MDHEN, CDR2 SYDVKM. CDR3 region: CASSLGGGMREQYF. CDR3 DNA sequence: TGTGCCAGCAGTTTAGGTGGCGGGATGCGGGAGCAGTACTTC.

This clone was picked up a small number of times. The CDR3 loop reads CASSLRDRVYEQYF. CDR3 coding DNA: TGTGCCAGCAGTTTAAGGGACAGGGTCTACGAGCAGTACTTC. The V gene is TRBV27, the J gene TRBJ2-7; 9 positions agree with TRBD1. CDR1 and CDR2 from the germline V gene are MNHEY and SMNVEV (reference sequence). Germline trimming cut 2 bases from V and 3 bases from J; bases unmatched to any gene: 2. CDR3 length equals 14 residues.

This rearrangement joins TRBV7-2 to TRBJ1-2; D is uncertain. The CDR3 extends over 12 amino acids. In germline, CDR1 is SGHTA, CDR2 FQGNSA. Trimming took off 5 bases at V and 8 bases at J, with 12 bases between the two ends. The CDR3: CASSVLSKGYTF. The CDR3 DNA is TGTGCCAGCAGCGTCCTATCGAAAGGCTACACCTTC.

V usage is TRBV7-8 and J usage is TRBJ1-2; D not certain. Germline loops: CDR1 SGHVS, CDR2 FQNEAQ. The CDR3 consists of 12 residues. V dropped 5 bases and J dropped 7 bases, with 11 bases sitting between them. CDR3 nucleotides: TGTGCCAGCAGCCCAGATGGCGGTGGCTACACCTTC. Translated, it gives CASSPDGGGYTF. Based on the CDR3 plus reference TRBV7-8 and TRBJ1-2, the full variable domain is GAGVSQSPRYKVAKRGQDVALRCDPISGHVSLFWYQQALGQGPEFLTYFQNEAQLDKSGLPSDRFFAERPEGSVSTLKIQRTQQEDSAVYLCASSPDGGGYTFGSGTRLTVV.

The CDR3 region has the DNA TGTGCCAGCAGTGACTTTCTGCTAGCGGACAAAAATGAGCAGTTCTTC. Protein product: CASSDFLLADKNEQFF. The chain has TRBV6-4 and TRBJ2-1; 7 bases line up with TRBD2. V dropped 1 base and J dropped 7; count of bases not matched to a gene: 10. CDR1 and CDR2 from the germline V gene are MRHNA and SNTAGT. The CDR3 has 16 amino acids.

The J gene is TRBJ2-7, the V gene TRBV13, with a tentative D call TRBD1 (6 bases). Germline CDR1 PRHDT, CDR2 FYEKMQ (reference sequence). Trimming left V 2 bases short and J 6 bases short, with 8 bases between. CDR3 size: 12 residues. The CDR3 sequence: CASSLRQVEQYF. The CDR3 DNA sequence: TGTGCCAGCAGCTTACGACAGGTCGAGCAGTACTTC.

V usage is TRBV9 and J usage is TRBJ2-1; D not resolved. The CDR3 covers 13 residues. Germline loops: CDR1 SGDLS, CDR2 YYNGEE. V was cut by 0 bases and J by 7 bases, with 8 bases left in between. CDR3 sequence (DNA): TGTGCCAGCAGCGTAGGTTTAGAGAATGAGCAGTTCTTC. Its translation is CASSVGLENEQFF. Full variable domain (missing parts from reference TRBV9 and TRBJ2-1): DSGVTQTPKHLITATGQRVTLRCSPRSGDLSVYWYQQSLDQGLQFLIQYYNGEERAKGNILERFSAQQFPDLHSELNLSSLELGDSALYFCASSVGLENEQFFGPGTRLTVL.

The rearrangement joins TRBV5-1 to TRBJ2-1, with TRBD2 as a possible D gene (5 bases). Germline values: CDR1 SGHRS, CDR2 YFSETQ. This CDR3 comprises 13 residues. The V end lost 3 bases, the J end lost 8 bases, and 12 bases lay between the germline ends. CDR3 protein: CASSWENPDEQFF. For the CDR3, the DNA is TGCGCCAGCAGCTGGGAGAATCCCGATGAGCAGTTCTTC.

The V gene is TRBV29-1, the J gene TRBJ1-1; TRBD1 agrees at 8 bases. The CDR3 spans 16 residues. J gave up 0 bases and V 3 bases, and 9 bases lay outside the gene matches. Per germline, CDR1 SQVTM and CDR2 ANQGSEA. For the CDR3, the DNA is TGCAGCGTTGATCGCGGACAGGGAATCATGAACACTGAAGCTTTCTTT. Encoded protein: CSVDRGQGIMNTEAFF.

This sequence joins TRBV27 and TRBJ1-6; TRBD1 is a possible D gene (6 bases). V lost 3 bases to trimming and J lost 0 bases, with 12 bases between them. The CDR3 loop spans 17 amino acids. Germline CDR1 MNHEY, CDR2 SMNVEV (reference sequence). CDR3 residues: CASSFGQRSSYNSPLHF. CDR3 coding DNA: TGTGCCAGCAGTTTCGGACAGAGAAGCTCCTATAATTCACCCCTCCACTTT.

This chain joins TRBV5-1 and TRBJ2-3, with a possible D match to TRBD1 (6 bases). The CDR3 consists of 13 residues. Trimming pared 1 base from V and 4 bases from J, leaving 7 bases between. From germline, CDR1 is SGHRS and CDR2 YFSETQ. The CDR3 bases are TGCGCCAGCAGCTTGAACAGGGCAGATACGCAGTATTTT. Encoded protein: CASSLNRADTQYF.

Regarding this clone: Different DNA sequences within this sample yield the same CDR3. This chain joins TRBV9 and TRBJ2-3; D perhaps matches TRBD1 (5 bases). Germline V gives CDR1 SGDLS, CDR2 YYNGEE. This CDR3 is 14 amino acids long. The V and J ends lost 0 bases and 4 bases respectively, with 9 bases between them. The CDR3 spells CASSVVQVADTQYF. For the CDR3, the DNA is TGTGCCAGCAGCGTAGTACAGGTTGCAGATACGCAGTATTTT.

This clone has only one observation. The chain is built from TRBV5-4 and TRBJ2-6; D unresolved. The germline gives CDR1 SGHNT, CDR2 YYREEE (reference sequence). Trimming took off 2 bases at V and 0 bases at J, with 3 bases between the two ends. The CDR3 runs to 14 residues. The CDR3 sequence: CASSFNSGANVLTF. In DNA, the CDR3 is TGTGCCAGCAGCTTCAACTCTGGGGCCAACGTCCTGACTTTC. The entire variable domain, with the rest obtained from reference TRBV5-4 and TRBJ2-6, is as follows: ETGVTQSPTHLIKTRGQQVTLRCSSQSGHNTVSWYQQALGQGPQFIFQYYREEENGRGNFPPRFSGLQFPNYSSELNVNALELDDSALYLCASSFNSGANVLTFGAGSRLTVL.

This sequence joins TRBV28 and TRBJ2-7; 11 nucleotides align to TRBD1. Germline V CDR1 and CDR2: MDHEN, SYDVKM. The V segment lost 5 bases and the J segment 6 bases; nucleotides outside the gene matches: 6. The CDR3 has 14 amino acids. The CDR3 protein is CASSLGGTGGEQYF. CDR3 DNA: TGTGCCAGCAGTCTGGGGGGGACAGGGGGCGAGCAGTACTTC.

In its sample, this clone was seen once. The chain links TRBV27 to TRBJ2-1, with TRBD2 identical over 7 bases. The junction had 19 bases not matched to a gene; V was cut back by 5 bases and J by 6 bases. The germline gives CDR1 MNHEY, CDR2 SMNVEV (reference sequence). This CDR3 has 18 residues. The DNA of the CDR3 is TGTGCCAGCAGTCCCCGCGGGGGTTGGGAGAAGGGTGGCAATGAGCAGTTCTTC. Its protein product is CASSPRGGWEKGGNEQFF.

The chain is built from TRBV7-3 and TRBJ2-1; the match to TRBD2 covers 11 bases. J gave up 5 bases and V 4 bases, and 7 bases lay outside the gene matches. The CDR3 consists of 16 residues. Germline CDR1 is SGHTA and CDR2 is FQGTGA. Here the CDR3 reads CASSSQPGLADNEQFF. The CDR3 DNA follows: TGTGCCAGCAGCTCACAACCGGGACTAGCGGACAATGAGCAGTTCTTC.

The chain employs TRBV4-1 and TRBJ2-7, with a possible D match to TRBD2 (5 bases). The germline gives CDR1 MGHRA, CDR2 YSYEKL. V dropped 2 bases and J dropped 7 bases, with 18 bases sitting between them. CDR3 length: 15 residues. The CDR3 here is CASSQWTVTRREQYF. DNA of the CDR3: TGCGCCAGCAGCCAATGGACTGTCACTCGGCGGGAGCAGTACTTC.

The chain carries TRBV6-6 and TRBJ2-7, with TRBD2 matching over 7 bases. Per germline, CDR1 MNHNY and CDR2 SVGAGI (reference sequence). The CDR3 totals 14 residues. After removal of 0 bases from V and 1 base from J, the junction contained 0 bases not matched to a gene. For the CDR3, the DNA is TGTGCCAGCAGTTACTCAGCGGGATCCTACGAGCAGTACTTC. Residues: CASSYSAGSYEQYF.